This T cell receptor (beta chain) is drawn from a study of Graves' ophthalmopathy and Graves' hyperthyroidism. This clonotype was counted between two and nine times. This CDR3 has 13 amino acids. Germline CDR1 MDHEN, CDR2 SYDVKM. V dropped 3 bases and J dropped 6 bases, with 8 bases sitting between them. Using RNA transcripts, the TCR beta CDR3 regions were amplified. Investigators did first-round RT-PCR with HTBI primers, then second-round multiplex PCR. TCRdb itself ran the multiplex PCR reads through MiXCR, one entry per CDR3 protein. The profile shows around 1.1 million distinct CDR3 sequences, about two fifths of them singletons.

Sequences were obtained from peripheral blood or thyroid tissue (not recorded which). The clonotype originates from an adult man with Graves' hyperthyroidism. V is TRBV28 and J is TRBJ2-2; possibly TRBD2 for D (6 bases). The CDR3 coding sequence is TGTGCCAGCAGTTTTCGCGGGGCCGGGGAGCTGTTTTTT. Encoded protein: CASSFRGAGELFF.